The T cell receptor (beta chain) described here comes from a study of OX40 agonist ivuxolimab in advanced cancers. This CDR3 has 16 amino acids. With 2 bases clipped from V and 3 bases from J, the junction kept 5 bases outside the gene matches. CDR1 is SGHNT and CDR2 is YYREEE in the germline V gene (reference sequence). Sequenced by immunoSEQ multiplex PCR; TCRdb stores in-frame clones only, minus some. Of some 74,000 clones in the sample, 85% were seen once. This TCR was recovered from an adult with an advanced solid tumor such as melanoma, head and neck, liver or kidney cancer. The V and J genes are TRBV5-4 and TRBJ1-4; TRBD1 agrees at 9 bases. The starting material was CD4+ or CD8+ T cells sorted from blood, obtained in a trial of the OX40 agonist ivuxolimab. The DNA for the CDR3 is TGTGCCAGCAGCTTCCGGACAGGGGCCCCTAATGAAAAACTGTTTTTT. This translates into CASSFRTGAPNEKLFF.